This T cell receptor (beta chain) was obtained from a study of T-cell memory formation after mild COVID-19. Overall study: TCR clusters showed largely donor specificity.

About this clonotype itself: Its antigen is not identified.

Trimming left V 1 base short and J 7 bases short, with 11 bases between. This CDR3 has 15 residues. Per the germline V gene, CDR1 is LGHNA and CDR2 is YNFKEQ. Study conclusions and caveats: The pre-infection memory compartment contained some responding clones, suggesting cross-reactive memory joined. Those CD4+ clones that contracted were mainly in CM and EM (CD8+ ones in EMRA).

5'RACE with constant-segment primers built TCRalpha and TCRbeta cDNA libraries with UMIs. MiXCR, run by TCRdb on the 5' RACE reads, gives a single entry per CDR3 protein. The sample shows about 390,000 distinct CDR3 sequences, about 16% of them seen only once. Sequencing used PBMCs or a T cell subset sorted from them (not recorded which). This chain connects TRBV4-2 to TRBJ1-6; no clear D gene. The origin of this receptor is a man between 18 and 35 years old who had mild COVID-19 (a few samples of this study predate the infection). Cell type and time point are not known. CDR3 bases: TGTGCCAGCAGCCAAGGAACGGCACAGAATTCACCCCTCCACTTT. This gives the protein CASSQGTAQNSPLHF.